The 28 T cell receptor beta chains listed next were all sequenced from one sample in a study of blood T cell repertoires in COVID-19. Generated by immunoSEQ multiplex PCR, the TCRdb table keeps only in-frame clones and is missing some. Found here are around 180,000 clones, around nine tenths of them singletons; the top ten hold approximately 2.3%. Sequencing input: peripheral blood. Receptor source: a man aged 65-85 years with active or convalescent COVID-19.

This sequence joins TRBV10-3 and TRBJ1-2, with TRBD1 matching 7 bases. The CDR3 is 13 amino acids. Germline CDR1 is ENHRY and CDR2 is SYGVKD. The junction had 9 bases not matched to a gene; V was cut back by 8 bases and J by 6 bases. CDR3 amino acids: CAIEKQGTHGYTF. The CDR3 coding sequence is TGTGCCATCGAGAAACAGGGGACCCATGGCTACACCTTC.

The V gene is TRBV5-5, the J gene TRBJ2-3; D uncertain. CDR1 is SGHKS, CDR2 YYEKEE, per germline (reference sequence). The CDR3 is 14 residues long. The germline V and J ends were trimmed by 4 bases and 5 bases, with 14 bases remaining between them. The DNA for the CDR3 is TGTGCCAGCAGCCCGATCGGTCATGGAGATACGCAGTATTTT. Its translation is CASSPIGHGDTQYF.

The gene calls are TRBV2 and TRBJ1-4; 9 bases line up with TRBD1. This CDR3 spans 15 amino acids. Germline values: CDR1 SNHLY, CDR2 FYNNEI. V trimming: 6 bases; J trimming: 6 bases; junction bases outside the gene matches: 8. The CDR3, as DNA: TGTGCCAGCAGCTCCGGGACAGGGTTGGATGAAAAACTGTTTTTT. It translates to CASSSGTGLDEKLFF.

This clone was detected only a few times. The V call is TRBV30, the J call TRBJ1-5; the D is unclear. The V end was cut by 2 bases, the J end by 11 bases, with 16 bases between. The CDR3 is 13 residues long. CDR1 and CDR2 from the germline V gene are GTSNPN and SVGIG (reference sequence). Written as DNA, the CDR3 is TGTGCCTGGAGTCGGCCGGGTAGTCGGGCCCAGCATTTT. Residues: CAWSRPGSRAQHF.

The chain couples TRBV4-3 to TRBJ2-2; D is ambiguous. Germline CDR1 is LGHNA and CDR2 is YSLEER. The CDR3 length is 14 residues. V lost 0 bases to trimming and J lost 8 bases, with 10 bases between them. The CDR3 protein is CASSQDSSSGELFF. The CDR3 bases are TGCGCCAGCAGCCAAGATAGTTCTTCGGGGGAGCTGTTTTTT.

The chain carries TRBV28 and TRBJ2-7, with 12 nucleotides matching TRBD2. The CDR3 is 20 amino acids. Germline V gene sequence: CDR1 MDHEN, CDR2 SYDVKM. Unmatched junction bases numbered 20, after V lost 5 bases and J lost 3 bases. CDR3 sequence (DNA): TGTGCCAGCAGTAGGGGGGGACGGGGAGGACTAGCGGGAAAGTACTACGAGCAGTACTTC. Translation: CASSRGGRGGLAGKYYEQYF.

The CDR3 bases are TGTGCCAGCAGCTTAGAAACAGGGGGTTTAGCTTTCTTT. It is translated as CASSLETGGLAFF. This chain connects TRBV11-2 to TRBJ1-1, with 8 bases identical to TRBD1. With 0 bases clipped from V and 10 bases from J, the junction kept 4 bases outside the gene matches. The germline V gene encodes CDR1 SGHAT and CDR2 FQNNGV. The CDR3 extends over 13 amino acids. Variable domain in full (rest from reference TRBV11-2 and TRBJ1-1): EAGVAQSPRYKIIEKRQSVAFWCNPISGHATLYWYQQILGQGPKLLIQFQNNGVVDDSQLPKDRFSAERLKGVDSTLKIQPAKLEDSAVYLCASSLETGGLAFFGQGTRLTVV.

The chain recombines TRBV4-1 with TRBJ2-3; 8 nucleotides match TRBD1. Losses at the gene ends were 3 bases for V and 6 bases for J; bases not matched to a gene: 8. CDR3 size: 15 residues. The germline V gene has CDR1 MGHRA and CDR2 YSYEKL. Here the CDR3 DNA reads TGCGCCAGCAGCCATGGACAGGGTGGTTCCGATACGCAGTATTTT. It yields the protein CASSHGQGGSDTQYF.

This clone was counted only a few times. V and J are TRBV6-6 and TRBJ1-5, with 9 bases aligning to TRBD1. Per germline, CDR1 MNHNY and CDR2 SVGAGI (reference sequence). The CDR3 contains 14 residues. V trimming: 6 bases; J trimming: 5 bases; junction bases outside the gene matches: 5. For the CDR3, the DNA is TGTGCCAGCAGCCAAGGACAGGGGCATCAGCCCCAGCATTTT. It specifies CASSQGQGHQPQHF.

V is TRBV7-9 and J is TRBJ2-2; no reliable D call. The CDR3 is made up of 14 amino acids. Trimming stripped 3 bases from V and 4 bases from J, with 9 bases between. The germline gives CDR1 SEHNR, CDR2 FQNEAQ (reference sequence). The CDR3 sequence is CASSFSGVTGELFF. DNA for the CDR3: TGTGCCAGCAGCTTTTCCGGAGTCACCGGGGAGCTGTTTTTT.

The chain carries TRBV6-5 and TRBJ1-6; 7 nucleotides match TRBD1. The V and J ends lost 6 bases and 10 bases, in that order; junction bases with no gene match: 3. This CDR3 has 12 residues. Germline assignment: CDR1 MNHEY and CDR2 SVGAGI. CDR3 DNA sequence: TGTGCCAGCAGAAGACAGGGCTCACCCCTCCACTTT. Translating it yields CASRRQGSPLHF.

CDR3 nucleotide sequence: TGTGCCAGCAGGTGGGACAGGGAATATTCACCCCTCCACTTT. Translated, it gives CASRWDREYSPLHF. The J gene is TRBJ1-6, the V gene TRBV25-1, with 9 bases lining up with TRBD1. Germline V gene lookup returns CDR1 MGHDK and CDR2 SYGVNS. The ends lost 6 bases at V and 8 bases at J; junction bases unmatched: 5. CDR3 size: 14 residues.

The rearrangement links TRBV4-3 to TRBJ1-6; D unclear. The CDR3 is 17 amino acids. Germline V lookup: CDR1 LGHNA, CDR2 YSLEER. V was clipped by 0 bases and J by 5 bases, with 14 bases between them. Written as DNA, the CDR3 is TGCGCCAGCAGCCAAGAAGTTCCCGACATCAATAATTCACCCCTCCACTTT. It codes for CASSQEVPDINNSPLHF.

This sequence joins TRBV14 and TRBJ2-7; no clear D. CDR1 is SGHDN and CDR2 is FVKESK in the germline V gene. V lost 1 base and J lost 0, with 13 bases in between. The CDR3 length is 16 residues. CDR3 in DNA: TGTGCCAGCAGCCAAGGTTCCCGCAGGAACTCCTACGAGCAGTACTTC. Its protein is CASSQGSRRNSYEQYF.

CDR3 DNA: TGTGCCAGCAGCCCATCTATGAATGAGCAGTTCTTC. This sequence encodes CASSPSMNEQFF. The chain links TRBV7-2 to TRBJ2-1, with D unresolved. Trimming removed 5 bases from V and 7 bases from J, with 9 bases in between. The CDR3 is made up of 12 amino acids. Germline-derived CDR1 and CDR2 are SGHTA and FQGNSA. Together with reference TRBV7-2 and TRBJ2-1, the CDR3 gives the full variable domain: GAGVSQSPSNKVTEKGKDVELRCDPISGHTALYWYRQSLGQGLEFLIYFQGNSAPDKSGLPSDRFSAERTGGSVSTLTIQRTQQEDSAVYLCASSPSMNEQFFGPGTRLTVL.

This chain links TRBV10-2 with TRBJ1-6, with 7 positions matching TRBD1. J lost 7 bases, V lost 6 bases, and 9 bases had no gene match. CDR3 length: 15 amino acids. CDR1 WSHSY and CDR2 SAAADI come from the germline V gene. CDR3 bases: TGCGCCAGCAGGGACCTGGGACAGCTGAATTCACCCCTCCACTTT. Protein: CASRDLGQLNSPLHF.

The chain couples TRBV9 to TRBJ2-5; 11 positions match TRBD1. CDR1 is SGDLS, CDR2 YYNGEE, per germline. With 4 bases clipped from V and 5 bases from J, the junction kept 13 bases outside the gene matches. CDR3 length equals 17 residues. As DNA, the CDR3 is TGTGCCAGCAGCCCCCCTCCCGGGACAGGGGGACGGGAGACCCAGTACTTC. Translating gives CASSPPPGTGGRETQYF.

In this sample, this clone turned up a few times. The chain is built from TRBV2 and TRBJ2-2; TRBD2 agrees at 9 bases. The length of the CDR3 is 15 residues. J gave up 7 bases and V 3 bases, and 6 bases lay outside the gene matches. CDR1 and CDR2 (germline): SNHLY, FYNNEI. CDR3 protein: CASSDLLAGGGELFF. DNA of the CDR3: TGTGCCAGCAGTGATCTACTAGCGGGTGGCGGGGAGCTGTTTTTT.

This chain uses TRBV9 with TRBJ2-7; D is possibly TRBD2 (5 bases). This CDR3 comprises 14 residues. V was clipped by 3 bases and J by 1 base, with 11 bases between them. CDR1 is SGDLS, CDR2 YYNGEE, per germline. CDR3 DNA: TGTGCCAGCAGCGGCGCGTCGGGGTCCTACGAGCAGTACTTC. Translation: CASSGASGSYEQYF.

This clone was seen a handful of times. This chain joins TRBV19 and TRBJ2-4; D might be TRBD1 (6 bases). The CDR3 runs 17 residues. Trimming shortened V by 1 base and J by 0 bases, and 13 bases separated the two germline ends. Germline V gene lookup returns CDR1 LNHDA and CDR2 SQIVND (reference sequence). In DNA form, the CDR3 reads TGTGCCAGTAGTATAGTGGACAGACCACTAGCCAAAAACATTCAGTACTTC. It codes for CASSIVDRPLAKNIQYF. The variable domain in full, with the rest retrieved from reference TRBV19 and TRBJ2-4, is DGGITQSPKYLFRKEGQNVTLSCEQNLNHDAMYWYRQDPGQGLRLIYYSQIVNDFQKGDIAEGYSVSREKKESFPLTVTSAQKNPTAFYLCASSIVDRPLAKNIQYFGAGTRLSVL.

The rearrangement joins TRBV29-1 to TRBJ2-1; the D gene is possibly TRBD2 (5 bases). The CDR3 length is 13 residues. V was shortened by 4 bases and J by 7 bases, with 14 bases between the two germline ends. Germline V gene data show CDR1 as SQVTM and CDR2 as ANQGSEA. CDR3 loop: CSVGVAMWNEQFF. CDR3 DNA: TGCAGCGTTGGGGTAGCGATGTGGAATGAGCAGTTCTTC.

The rearrangement links TRBV19 to TRBJ2-3; 9 positions agree with TRBD1. The V gene end was trimmed by 6 bases and the J gene end by 4 bases; junction bases not matched to a gene: 5. CDR1 is LNHDA and CDR2 is SQIVND in the germline V gene (reference sequence). The CDR3 totals 14 residues. This chain's CDR3 is CASSGTGRADTQYF. The CDR3 nucleotides are TGTGCCAGTAGCGGGACAGGGCGGGCAGATACGCAGTATTTT. The entire variable domain, with the rest obtained from reference TRBV19 and TRBJ2-3, is as follows: DGGITQSPKYLFRKEGQNVTLSCEQNLNHDAMYWYRQDPGQGLRLIYYSQIVNDFQKGDIAEGYSVSREKKESFPLTVTSAQKNPTAFYLCASSGTGRADTQYFGPGTRLTVL.

This chain joins TRBV7-8 and TRBJ1-2, with TRBD1 matching 8 bases. Trimming at V came to 5 bases and at J to 7 bases, leaving 6 bases not matched to a gene. Germline V gene sequence: CDR1 SGHVS, CDR2 FQNEAQ. The CDR3 has 13 residues. CDR3 sequence (DNA): TGTGCCAGCAGCGCCGACAGGGGTGGTGGCTACACCTTC. Encoded protein: CASSADRGGGYTF.

This chain uses TRBV7-9 with TRBJ2-7; 8 bases map to TRBD2. Per germline, CDR1 SEHNR and CDR2 FQNEAQ (reference sequence). Trimming took 4 bases from V and 2 from J; bases not matched to a gene: 4. The CDR3 sequence is 14 residues long. The CDR3 sequence is CASSSQRGPYEQYF. Here the CDR3 DNA reads TGTGCCAGCAGCTCACAGCGGGGGCCCTACGAGCAGTACTTC. Full variable domain (outside the CDR3, taken from reference TRBV7-9 and TRBJ2-7): DTGVSQNPRHKITKRGQNVTFRCDPISEHNRLYWYRQTLGQGPEFLTYFQNEAQLEKSRLLSDRFSAERPKGSFSTLEIQRTEQGDSAMYLCASSSQRGPYEQYFGPGTRLTVT.

In this sample, this clone turned up once. The V and J genes are TRBV27 and TRBJ1-2, with D possibly TRBD1 on 5 matching bases. Germline values: CDR1 MNHEY, CDR2 SMNVEV (reference sequence). With 2 bases removed from V and 8 bases from J, the gap between germline ends came to 15 bases. This CDR3 is built from 14 residues. In DNA form, the CDR3 reads TGTGCCAGCAGTTTACGGGGGAGTCGGCGGGGCTACACCTTC. Translated, it gives CASSLRGSRRGYTF.

The rearrangement links TRBV30 to TRBJ1-6, with TRBD1 matching 7 bases. Germline lookup yields CDR1 GTSNPN and CDR2 SVGIG (reference sequence). The CDR3 runs 16 residues. J gave up 6 bases and V 6 bases, and 14 bases lay outside the gene matches. The chain's CDR3 is CACRRTGGRINSPLHF. The DNA of the CDR3 is TGTGCCTGTAGGCGGACAGGAGGCAGGATTAATTCACCCCTCCACTTT.

The chain is built from TRBV5-1 and TRBJ2-3; TRBD2 aligns across 8 bases. J was trimmed by 1 base and V by 0 bases; bases with no gene match: 7. Germline loops: CDR1 SGHRS, CDR2 YFSETQ. The CDR3 is 17 residues long. The CDR3 protein is CASSLVGGAWGTDTQYF. The CDR3 DNA follows: TGCGCCAGCAGCTTGGTCGGGGGGGCCTGGGGCACAGATACGCAGTATTTT.

In DNA, the CDR3 is TGTGCCAGCAGTTGGGCAGGAGGTGAAAAACTGTTTTTT. Translating gives CASSWAGGEKLFF. This chain connects TRBV11-2 to TRBJ1-4; D gene ambiguous. V was clipped by 6 bases and J by 7 bases, with 12 bases between them. The CDR3 is 13 residues long. Germline CDR1 is SGHAT and CDR2 is FQNNGV.